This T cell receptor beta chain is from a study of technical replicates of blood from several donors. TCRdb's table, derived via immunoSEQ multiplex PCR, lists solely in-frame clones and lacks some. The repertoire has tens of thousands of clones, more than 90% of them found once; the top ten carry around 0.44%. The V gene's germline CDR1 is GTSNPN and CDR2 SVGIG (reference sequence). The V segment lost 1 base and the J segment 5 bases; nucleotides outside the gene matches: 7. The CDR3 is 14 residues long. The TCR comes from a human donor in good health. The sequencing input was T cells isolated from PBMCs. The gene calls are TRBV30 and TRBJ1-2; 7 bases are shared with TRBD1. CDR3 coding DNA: TGTGCCTGGAGTGCGGCGATGACAGGGTATGGCTACACCTTC. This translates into CAWSAAMTGYGYTF.